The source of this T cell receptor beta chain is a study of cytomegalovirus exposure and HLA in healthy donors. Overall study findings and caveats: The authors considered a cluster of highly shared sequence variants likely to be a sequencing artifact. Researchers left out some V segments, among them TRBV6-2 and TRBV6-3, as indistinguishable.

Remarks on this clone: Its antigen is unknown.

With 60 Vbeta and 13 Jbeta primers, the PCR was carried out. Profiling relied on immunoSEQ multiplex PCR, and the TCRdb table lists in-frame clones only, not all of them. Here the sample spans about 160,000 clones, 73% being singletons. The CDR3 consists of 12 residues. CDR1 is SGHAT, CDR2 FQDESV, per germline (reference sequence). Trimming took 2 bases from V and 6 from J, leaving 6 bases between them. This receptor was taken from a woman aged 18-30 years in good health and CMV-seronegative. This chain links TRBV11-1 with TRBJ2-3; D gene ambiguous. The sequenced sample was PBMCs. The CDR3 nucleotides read TGTGCCAGCAGCTTATTTGCGGATACGCAGTATTTT. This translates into CASSLFADTQYF.